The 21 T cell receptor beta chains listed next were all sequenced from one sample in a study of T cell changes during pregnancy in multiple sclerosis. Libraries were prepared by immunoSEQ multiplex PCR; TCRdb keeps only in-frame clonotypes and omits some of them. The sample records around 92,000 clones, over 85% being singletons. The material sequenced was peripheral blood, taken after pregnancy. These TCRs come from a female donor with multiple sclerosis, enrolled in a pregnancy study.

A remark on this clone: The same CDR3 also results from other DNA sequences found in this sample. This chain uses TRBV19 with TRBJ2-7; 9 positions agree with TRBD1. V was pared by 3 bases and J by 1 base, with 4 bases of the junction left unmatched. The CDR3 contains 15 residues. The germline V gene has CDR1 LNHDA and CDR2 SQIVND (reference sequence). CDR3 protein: CASSIEGTGSYEQYF. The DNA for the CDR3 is TGTGCCAGTAGTATTGAGGGGACAGGGTCCTACGAGCAGTACTTC.

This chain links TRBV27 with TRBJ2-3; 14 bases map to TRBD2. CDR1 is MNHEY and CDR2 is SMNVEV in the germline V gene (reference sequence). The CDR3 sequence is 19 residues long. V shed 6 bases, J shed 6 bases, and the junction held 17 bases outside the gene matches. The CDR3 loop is CASRERGTSGSGASDTQYF. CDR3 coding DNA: TGTGCCAGCAGGGAAAGGGGGACTAGCGGGAGTGGTGCTTCGGATACGCAGTATTTT.

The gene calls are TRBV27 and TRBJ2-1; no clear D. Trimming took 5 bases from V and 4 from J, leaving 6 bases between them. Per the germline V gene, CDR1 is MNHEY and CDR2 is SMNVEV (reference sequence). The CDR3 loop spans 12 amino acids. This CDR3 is CASSQIYNEQFF. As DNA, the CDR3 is TGTGCCAGCAGTCAAATTTACAATGAGCAGTTCTTC.

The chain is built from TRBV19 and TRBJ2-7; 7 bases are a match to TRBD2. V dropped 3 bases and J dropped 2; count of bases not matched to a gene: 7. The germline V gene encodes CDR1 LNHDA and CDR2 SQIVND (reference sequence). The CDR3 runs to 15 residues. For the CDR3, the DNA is TGTGCCAGTAGTATGGGGGGGGGATCCCCCTACGAGCAGTACTTC. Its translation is CASSMGGGSPYEQYF.

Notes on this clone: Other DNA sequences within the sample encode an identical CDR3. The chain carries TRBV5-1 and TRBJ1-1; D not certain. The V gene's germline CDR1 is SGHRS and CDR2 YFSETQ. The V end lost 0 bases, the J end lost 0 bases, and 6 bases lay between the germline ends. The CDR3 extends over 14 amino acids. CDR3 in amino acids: CASSLGRVNTEAFF. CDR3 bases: TGCGCCAGCAGCTTGGGTAGAGTGAACACTGAAGCTTTCTTT. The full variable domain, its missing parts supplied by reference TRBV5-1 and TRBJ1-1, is KAGVTQTPRYLIKTRGQQVTLSCSPISGHRSVSWYQQTPGQGLQFLFEYFSETQRNKGNFPGRFSGRQFSNSRSEMNVSTLELGDSALYLCASSLGRVNTEAFFGQGTRLTVV.

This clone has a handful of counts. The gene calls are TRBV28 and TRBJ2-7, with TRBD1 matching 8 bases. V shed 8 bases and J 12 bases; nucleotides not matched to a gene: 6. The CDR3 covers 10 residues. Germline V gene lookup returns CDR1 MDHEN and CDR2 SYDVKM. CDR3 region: CASGFGQGYF. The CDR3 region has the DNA TGTGCCAGCGGCTTCGGACAGGGGTACTTC.

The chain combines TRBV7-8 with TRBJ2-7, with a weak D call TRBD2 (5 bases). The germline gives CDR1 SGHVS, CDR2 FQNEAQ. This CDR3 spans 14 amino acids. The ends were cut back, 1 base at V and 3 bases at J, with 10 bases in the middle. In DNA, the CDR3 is TGTGCCAGCAGCTTAGTGACGGGGAACTACGAGCAGTACTTC. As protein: CASSLVTGNYEQYF.

The CDR3 bases are TGCGCCAGCAGCCGGGGGGGACTAGCGGGAGGGGGACAAGAGACCCAGTACTTC. Translating it yields CASSRGGLAGGGQETQYF. This chain joins TRBV5-1 and TRBJ2-5; 16 nucleotides match TRBD2. The CDR3 totals 18 residues. The V gene's germline CDR1 is SGHRS and CDR2 YFSETQ. The V and J ends lost 4 bases and 2 bases, in that order; junction bases with no gene match: 8.

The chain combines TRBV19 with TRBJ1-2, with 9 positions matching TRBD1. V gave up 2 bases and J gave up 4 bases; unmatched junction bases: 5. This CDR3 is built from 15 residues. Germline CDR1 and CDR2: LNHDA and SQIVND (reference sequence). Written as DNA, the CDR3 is TGTGCCAGTAGTATACGGGACAGGGTAGGCTATGGCTACACCTTC. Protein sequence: CASSIRDRVGYGYTF.

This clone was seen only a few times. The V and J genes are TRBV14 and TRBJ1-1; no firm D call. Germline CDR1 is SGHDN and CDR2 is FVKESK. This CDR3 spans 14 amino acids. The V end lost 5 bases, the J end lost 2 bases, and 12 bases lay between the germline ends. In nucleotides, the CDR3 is TGTGCCAGCAGCTTCCGGGGAGGAAACACTGAAGCTTTCTTT. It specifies CASSFRGGNTEAFF.

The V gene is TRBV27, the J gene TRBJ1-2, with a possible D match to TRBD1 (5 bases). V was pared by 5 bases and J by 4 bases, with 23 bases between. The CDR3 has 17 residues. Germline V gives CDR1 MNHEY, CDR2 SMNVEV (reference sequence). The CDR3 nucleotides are TGTGCCAGCAGTCCATTAACCCACATGGACAACAGCTATGGCTACACCTTC. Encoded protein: CASSPLTHMDNSYGYTF.

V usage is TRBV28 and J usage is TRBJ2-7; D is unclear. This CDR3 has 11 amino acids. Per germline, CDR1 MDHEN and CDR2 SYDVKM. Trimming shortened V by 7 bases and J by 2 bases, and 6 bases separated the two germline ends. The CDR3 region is CASIGTYEQYF. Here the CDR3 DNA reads TGTGCCAGCATTGGCACCTACGAGCAGTACTTC. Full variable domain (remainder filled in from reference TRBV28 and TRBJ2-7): DVKVTQSSRYLVKRTGEKVFLECVQDMDHENMFWYRQDPGLGLRLIYFSYDVKMKEKGDIPEGYSVSREKKERFSLILESASTNQTSMYLCASIGTYEQYFGPGTRLTVT.

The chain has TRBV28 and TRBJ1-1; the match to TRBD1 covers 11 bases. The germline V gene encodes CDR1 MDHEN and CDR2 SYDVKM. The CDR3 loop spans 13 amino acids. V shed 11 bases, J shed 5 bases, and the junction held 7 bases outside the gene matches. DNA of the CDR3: TGTGCCCCTGGACAGGGGGCGCGGACTGAAGCTTTCTTT. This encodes CAPGQGARTEAFF. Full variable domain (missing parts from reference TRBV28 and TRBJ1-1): DVKVTQSSRYLVKRTGEKVFLECVQDMDHENMFWYRQDPGLGLRLIYFSYDVKMKEKGDIPEGYSVSREKKERFSLILESASTNQTSMYLCAPGQGARTEAFFGQGTRLTVV.

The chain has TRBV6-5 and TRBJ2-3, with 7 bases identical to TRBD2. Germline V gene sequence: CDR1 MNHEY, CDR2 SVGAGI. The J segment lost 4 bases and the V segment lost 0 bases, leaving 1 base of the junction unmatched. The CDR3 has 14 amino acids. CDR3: CASSYSTSPDTQYF. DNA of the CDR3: TGTGCCAGCAGTTACTCGACTAGCCCAGATACGCAGTATTTT.

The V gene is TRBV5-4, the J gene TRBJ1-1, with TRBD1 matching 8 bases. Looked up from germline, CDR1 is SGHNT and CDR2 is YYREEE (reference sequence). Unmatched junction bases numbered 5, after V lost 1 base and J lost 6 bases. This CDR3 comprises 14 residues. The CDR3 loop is CASSLWGQVAEAFF. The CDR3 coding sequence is TGTGCCAGCAGCTTGTGGGGACAGGTGGCTGAAGCTTTCTTT.

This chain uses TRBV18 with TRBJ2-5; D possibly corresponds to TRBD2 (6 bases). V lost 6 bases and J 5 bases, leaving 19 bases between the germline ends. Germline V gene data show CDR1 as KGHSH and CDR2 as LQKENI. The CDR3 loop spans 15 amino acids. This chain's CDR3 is CASSPTTTRLETQYF. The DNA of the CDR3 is TGTGCCAGCTCCCCTACGACGACTAGGTTGGAGACCCAGTACTTC. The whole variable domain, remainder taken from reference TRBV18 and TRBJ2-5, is NAGVMQNPRHLVRRRGQEARLRCSPMKGHSHVYWYRQLPEEGLKFMVYLQKENIIDESGMPKERFSAEFPKEGPSILRIQQVVRGDSAAYFCASSPTTTRLETQYFGPGTRLLVL.

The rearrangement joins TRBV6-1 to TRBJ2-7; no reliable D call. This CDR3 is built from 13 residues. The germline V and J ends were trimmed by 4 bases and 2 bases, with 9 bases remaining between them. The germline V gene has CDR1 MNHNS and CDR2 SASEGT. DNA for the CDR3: TGTGCCAGCAGTGCCCTACTCACCTACGAGCAGTACTTC. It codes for CASSALLTYEQYF.

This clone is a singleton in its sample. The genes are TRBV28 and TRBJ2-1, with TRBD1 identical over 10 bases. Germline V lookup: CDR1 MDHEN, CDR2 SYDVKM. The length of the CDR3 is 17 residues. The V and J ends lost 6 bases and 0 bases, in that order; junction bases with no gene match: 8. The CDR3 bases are TGTGCCAGCAGCCCGACAGGGGGCCATAGCTCCTACAATGAGCAGTTCTTC. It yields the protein CASSPTGGHSSYNEQFF.

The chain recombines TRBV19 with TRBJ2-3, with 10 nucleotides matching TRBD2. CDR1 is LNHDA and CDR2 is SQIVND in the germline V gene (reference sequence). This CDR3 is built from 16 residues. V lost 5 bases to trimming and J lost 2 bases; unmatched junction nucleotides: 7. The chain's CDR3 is CASSPNLAGVTDTQYF. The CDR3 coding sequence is TGTGCCAGTAGTCCAAATCTAGCGGGAGTCACAGATACGCAGTATTTT.

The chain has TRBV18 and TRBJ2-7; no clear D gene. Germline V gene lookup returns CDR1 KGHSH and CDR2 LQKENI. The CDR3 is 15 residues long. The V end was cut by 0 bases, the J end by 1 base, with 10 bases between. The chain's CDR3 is CASSPPITESYEQYF. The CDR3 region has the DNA TGTGCCAGCTCACCACCGATCACGGAGTCCTACGAGCAGTACTTC.

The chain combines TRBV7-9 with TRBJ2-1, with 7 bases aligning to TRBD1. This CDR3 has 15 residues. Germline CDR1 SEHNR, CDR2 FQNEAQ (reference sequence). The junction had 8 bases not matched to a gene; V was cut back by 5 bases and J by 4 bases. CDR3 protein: CASSARQGMYNEQFF. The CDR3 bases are TGTGCCAGCAGCGCTCGACAGGGAATGTACAATGAGCAGTTCTTC.